The present T cell receptor (beta chain) was sequenced within a study of PD-1 blockade in classical Hodgkin lymphoma (dated by TCRdb to 2019 to 2021). About the study as a whole: Nivolumab dosing was 3 mg/kg intravenously every 2 weeks, continuing until either disease progression or unacceptable toxicity. The study used TCR beta sequencing and CyTOF to define a peripheral blood immune signature of response to PD-1 blockade in classical Hodgkin lymphoma. On the study overall, not on this receptor specifically: The study was restricted to a single clinical trial cohort, and the causes of repertoire differences, possibly disease activity or prior therapy, were left undefined. Baseline TCR diversity was reported as lower in newly diagnosed patients than in healthy donors, and lower still in relapsed/refractory patients. Lower diversity was seen in patients whose nivolumab began less than 1 year after ASCT, and these patients were left out of later analyses so that immune reconstitution would not confound the results. Baseline diversity similar to that of newly diagnosed patients was observed in trial patients achieving complete response, whereas significantly lower diversity was observed in partial responders and progressors. By C4D1, a significant rise was seen in CD4+ TCR diversity but not in CD8+ TCR diversity (p=0.0027 vs p=0.16), and the rise was most apparent among complete responders (p=0.02).

The Qiagen DNeasy kit was used to extract genomic DNA from unsorted PBMCs and from the negatively selected CD4+ and CD8+ fractions. TCR beta CDR3 regions were amplified by immunoSEQ multiplex PCR using primers annealing to V and J segments. A synthetic immune receptor repertoire was used to minimize amplification bias, and any remaining bias was removed computationally after sequencing. The source study handled its data this way. Custom Python scripts were used to quantify repertoire diversity as the Shannon entropy index. The unsorted, CD4+ and CD8+ repertoires were each analyzed separately, with the exception of combined analyses, where CD4+ and CD8+ sequences were merged in silico. Clonal expansion was defined as at least a 2-fold frequency increase after treatment relative to C1D1, with a pseudocount of 0.5 for undetected baseline clones. Clones with 0 or 1 copy at C1D1 were classified as singleton clones, and clones with 2 or more copies were classified as non-singleton clones. Clones expanded in unsorted samples were labelled as CD4+, CD8+ or unknown by matching protein sequences in sorted samples from the same patient. Diversity changes from C1D1 to C4D1 were tested in paired samples using Wilcoxon tests. TCRdb provides this immuneACCESS table in a form limited to in-frame rearrangements. Some clones are lacking; in checked studies, under half of them reflect an unresolved V gene, and why the rest are absent is not known. V and J calls and clone size come straight from that table; D and trimming were deduced from the DNA. The sample table lists about 6,400 clones, about 89% of them with a count of one. The top ten constitute 1.5% of the sample.

The sample's time point label, in plain terms: cycle 4 day 1 (C4D1), after 5 to 7 weeks of nivolumab. Relapse after autologous stem cell transplantation had occurred in all trial patients, and cohorts A, B and C were distinguished by prior brentuximab vedotin exposure. Using a Miltenyi CD4+ T cell isolation kit, CD4+ T cells were purified from thawed PBMCs through magnetic negative selection. A total of fewer than 65 patients with relapsed/refractory classical Hodgkin lymphoma made up the trial cohort, and each patient's best overall response was complete response, partial response or progressive disease. Single-agent nivolumab was administered to trial patients in the multi-cohort phase II CheckMate 205 trial. Best overall response was determined by an independent review committee according to the 2007 International Working Group response criteria. Trial PBMCs were collected immediately before nivolumab initiation (C1D1) and during therapy at cycle 2 day 1 and cycle 4 day 1. Peripheral blood was collected in 8 mL Vacutainer Cell Preparation Tubes, from which PBMCs were isolated by centrifugation and then cryopreserved. Purified CD4+ and CD8+ fractions were prepared only for cases in which an additional PBMC sample was available. Magnetically labelled cells were removed on LS columns in a quadroMACS separator, and the flow-through was collected as the purified fraction.

As to this clone: This clone's antigen is unknown. No much larger clone exists at a distance of one base, and base qualities are not known.

The CDR3 goes from the cysteine to the phenylalanine over 16 residues. Only the CDR3 DNA stays, 48 bases, in frame from base 1. CDR1 and CDR2 were assigned from the germline V gene as SGHDN and FVKESK. V and J are truncated by 0 bases and 6 bases respectively, leaving an intervening sequence of 14 bases. The specimen comprised CD4+ T cells from blood, sampled before the fourth cycle of nivolumab. The chain joins TRBV14 to TRBJ2-2; TRBD2 might be the D gene, on 6 matching bases. The TCR sequence derives from a human donor with classical Hodgkin lymphoma. The sequence in DNA is TGTGCCAGCAGCCAAGAACCGCGAACGGGGGCCGGGGAGCTGTTTTTT. Its translation reads: CASSQEPRTGAGELFF.